This TCR beta chain was observed in a study of T cells after posttransplantation cyclophosphamide. Broader study findings: TRB overlap between skin or GI tissue T cells and blood was limited.

On this clone: The antigen remains unidentified.

CDR1 and CDR2 from the germline V gene are SGDLS and YYNGEE. Unmatched junction bases numbered 11, after V lost 0 bases and J lost 13 bases. The CDR3 is 16 amino acids. Cells defined as naive were viable CD3+CD4+ or CD3+CD8+ and CCR7+CD45RA+CD45RO-CD95-CD27+CD28+. Sequenced by immunoSEQ multiplex PCR; TCRdb stores in-frame clones only, minus some. Among around 15,000 clones listed, 94% were seen once. This TCR came from a woman between 45 and 60 years old in good health and a related stem cell transplant donor. The sample was naive CD4+ T cells sorted from blood. The chain is built from TRBV9 and TRBJ1-6; TRBD1 agrees at 9 bases. CDR3 loop: CASSVDPGTGPVPLHF. CDR3 bases: TGTGCCAGCAGCGTAGACCCCGGGACAGGGCCCGTTCCCCTCCACTTT.